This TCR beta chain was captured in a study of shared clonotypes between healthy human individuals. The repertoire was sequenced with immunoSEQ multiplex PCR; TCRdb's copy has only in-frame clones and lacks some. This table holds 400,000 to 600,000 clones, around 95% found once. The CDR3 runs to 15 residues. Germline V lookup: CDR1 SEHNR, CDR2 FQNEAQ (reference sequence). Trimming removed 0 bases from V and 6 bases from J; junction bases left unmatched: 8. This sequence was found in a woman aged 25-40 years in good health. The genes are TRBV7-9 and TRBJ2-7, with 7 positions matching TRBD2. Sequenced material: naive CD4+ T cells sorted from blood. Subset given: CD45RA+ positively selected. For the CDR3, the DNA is TGTGCCAGCAGCTTAGCGGTGCCAGGGAGGGCCGAGCAGTACTTC. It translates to CASSLAVPGRAEQYF.